The 25 T cell receptor beta chains below all came from one sample that was sequenced in a study of Graves' ophthalmopathy and Graves' hyperthyroidism. Researchers took RNA transcripts and amplified TCR beta CDR3 regions from them. HTBI-primed first-round RT-PCR preceded second-round multiplex PCR. Using its own MiXCR run on the multiplex PCR reads, TCRdb lists one record per CDR3 protein. In the table there are over a million distinct CDR3 sequences, 36% of which are singletons. The material sequenced was peripheral blood or thyroid tissue (not recorded which). The receptor source for this set is an adult man with Graves' hyperthyroidism.

As to this clonotype: One end of the junction does not line up with germline, which may come from a read error. CDR3 in amino acids: CASSYSPTGATEQYF. The CDR3 DNA follows: TGTGCCAGCAGTTACTCTCCGACGGGGGCTACGGAGCAGTACTTC. This chain uses TRBV10-3 with TRBJ2-7, with D possibly called TRBD1 or TRBD2 (6 bases each). The CDR3 is made up of 15 amino acids. Looked up from germline, CDR1 is ENHRY and CDR2 is SYGVKD.

The chain joins TRBV10-3 to TRBJ2-7; 8 bases agree with TRBD1. The germline V gene encodes CDR1 ENHRY and CDR2 SYGVKD. Losses at the gene ends were 6 bases for V and 2 bases for J; bases not matched to a gene: 18. The CDR3 runs to 18 residues. CDR3 sequence: CAISVEDLRTGSAYEQYF. CDR3 DNA sequence: TGTGCCATCAGCGTTGAAGACTTGCGGACAGGGTCCGCCTACGAGCAGTACTTC.

On this clonotype itself: A read error may explain this, as a much larger clone is one base away. This chain links TRBV7-2 with TRBJ2-7; TRBD2 might be the D (5 bases). Per the germline V gene, CDR1 is SGHTA and CDR2 is FQGNSA. The V end lost 4 bases, the J end lost 4 bases, and 20 bases lay between the germline ends. This CDR3 region has 16 residues. For the CDR3, the DNA is TGTGCCAGCAGCTCCTCCTCAGCTCTCCGGGGTTACGAGCAGTACTTC. Amino acid sequence: CASSSSSALRGYEQYF.

This clonotype was counted ten times or more. This sequence joins TRBV13 and TRBJ2-6, with D perhaps TRBD2 (5 bases). V dropped 2 bases and J dropped 12 bases, with 14 bases sitting between them. This CDR3 is built from 14 residues. CDR1 is PRHDT, CDR2 FYEKMQ, per germline (reference sequence). CDR3 nucleotides: TGTGCCAGCAGCTTACGGGGAGATGCTAGCGTCCTGACTTTC. Its protein is CASSLRGDASVLTF.

Concerning this clonotype itself: A read error may be the cause here, since a much bigger clone is one base away. This chain links TRBV12-3 or TRBV12-4 with TRBJ1-4; the D is unclear. The CDR3 sequence is 11 residues long. CDR3 DNA sequence: TGTGCCAGCAGTCAGGTCGGAAAACTGGTTTTT. It is translated as CASSQVGKLVF.

This clonotype was recorded many times. The chain links TRBV5-1 to TRBJ1-5; D uncertain. The germline V gene encodes CDR1 SGHRS and CDR2 YFSETQ. The CDR3 runs to 14 residues. Trimming pared 4 bases from V and 7 bases from J, leaving 15 bases between. Here the CDR3 reads CASSLDGDDQPQHF. The CDR3 DNA sequence: TGCGCCAGCAGCCTGGACGGTGATGACCAGCCCCAGCATTTT.

This chain joins TRBV12-3 or TRBV12-4 and TRBJ2-5, with 9 bases aligning to TRBD1. The CDR3 sequence is 16 residues long. Losses at the gene ends were 7 bases for V and 2 bases for J; bases not matched to a gene: 11. The CDR3 DNA is TGTGCCAGCACCCCCGTCCCGGGACAGGGTCAAGAGACCCAGTACTTC. Translated, it gives CASTPVPGQGQETQYF.

This clonotype was counted between two and nine times. V is TRBV20-1 and J is TRBJ2-2; D assignment may be TRBD1 or TRBD2 (5 bases each). The CDR3 spans 13 residues. The germline CDR1 and CDR2 sequences are DFQATT and SNEGSKA (reference sequence). Deletions cut 5 bases from V and 0 bases from J, with 7 bases between. The CDR3 spells CSAGDPNTGELFF. The CDR3 region has the DNA TGCAGTGCTGGGGACCCGAACACCGGGGAGCTGTTTTTT.

This sequence joins TRBV10-3 and TRBJ2-7, with a possible D match to TRBD1 (6 bases). CDR3 size: 13 residues. CDR1 is ENHRY and CDR2 is SYGVKD in the germline V gene. The ends were cut back, 4 bases at V and 7 bases at J, with 14 bases in the middle. In DNA, the CDR3 is TGTGCCATCAGTGCGGGTACAGGGTTTGAGCAGTACTTC. It specifies CAISAGTGFEQYF.

There are many counts of this clonotype. The J gene is TRBJ2-7, the V gene TRBV29-1; 8 bases match TRBD2. The CDR3 sequence is 13 residues long. J gave up 3 bases and V 3 bases, and 4 bases lay outside the gene matches. Germline V CDR1 and CDR2: SQVTM, ANQGSEA. CDR3 sequence (DNA): TGCAGCGTTGAGGGGACTAGAGACTACGAGCAGTACTTC. Translated: CSVEGTRDYEQYF.

The V call is TRBV7-7, the J call TRBJ2-5; 9 bases match TRBD1. The V segment lost 4 bases and the J segment 2 bases; nucleotides outside the gene matches: 11. This CDR3 has 17 residues. CDR1 and CDR2 (germline): SSHAT, FNYEAQ (reference sequence). The CDR3 loop reads CASSSTAGTGNQETQYF. The CDR3 nucleotides are TGTGCCAGCAGCTCAACAGCCGGGACAGGGAATCAAGAGACCCAGTACTTC.

This clonotype has at least ten counts. The chain uses TRBV7-2 and TRBJ1-2, with unresolved D. This CDR3 region has 15 residues. The germline V and J ends were trimmed by 2 bases and 6 bases, with 16 bases remaining between them. Germline V gene sequence: CDR1 SGHTA, CDR2 FQGNSA. The CDR3 region has the DNA TGTGCCAGCAGCTTAAGCGGTGCCGGTACTAATGGCTACACCTTC. This encodes CASSLSGAGTNGYTF.

The chain links TRBV19 to TRBJ2-7, with D maybe TRBD1 (6 bases). V gave up 11 bases and J gave up 3 bases, with 29 bases separating them. This CDR3 spans 17 amino acids. From germline, CDR1 is LNHDA and CDR2 SQIVND (reference sequence). The CDR3 spells CAPGLSVVWGHRYEQYF. DNA of the CDR3: TGTGCCCCGGGCCTGTCAGTAGTATGGGGACACCGCTACGAGCAGTACTTC.

The CDR3 coding sequence is TGTGCCACCAGTGATTCAACCTACAGGGGGTCCAATCAGCCCCAGCATTTT. This sequence encodes CATSDSTYRGSNQPQHF. This chain connects TRBV24-1 to TRBJ1-5; 8 nucleotides line up with TRBD1. The CDR3 has 17 residues. CDR1 KGHDR and CDR2 SFDVKD come from the germline V gene. The trim removed 2 bases at V and 3 bases at J, leaving 8 bases unmatched.

For this clonotype: Germline is not matched at one junction end, which may reflect a read error. J is TRBJ1-2 and V is TRBV19; the match to TRBD1 covers 8 bases. The germline gives CDR1 LNHDA, CDR2 SQIVND (reference sequence). This CDR3 spans 14 amino acids. CDR3 nucleotide sequence: TGTGCCAGTACCGTTACAGGGGGACGGTATGGCCACACCTTC. This translates into CASTVTGGRYGHTF.

The rearrangement links TRBV11-2 to TRBJ1-2; weak D call: TRBD1 (6 bases). V dropped 5 bases and J dropped 0 bases, with 16 bases sitting between them. This CDR3 is built from 16 residues. Germline V CDR1 and CDR2: SGHAT, FQNNGV. The CDR3 sequence is CASSGKWTAANYGYTF. As DNA, the CDR3 is TGTGCCAGCAGCGGAAAATGGACAGCCGCTAACTATGGCTACACCTTC.

V is TRBV10-3 and J is TRBJ1-1; TRBD1 might be the D (6 bases). CDR3 length: 13 amino acids. Germline lookup yields CDR1 ENHRY and CDR2 SYGVKD. Trimming pared 7 bases from V and 1 base from J, leaving 10 bases between. This CDR3 is CAIMRGANTEAFF. The DNA for the CDR3 is TGTGCCATCATGAGGGGGGCGAACACTGAAGCTTTCTTT.

This clonotype was picked up many times. The germline gene is not matched at one end of the junction; a read error may be the cause. The chain carries TRBV7-6 and TRBJ2-5; TRBD2 matches at 15 bases. Germline CDR1 reads SGHVS; CDR2 reads FNYEAQ. The CDR3 runs 15 residues. CDR3: CASSLSGGLAGGQDF. CDR3 sequence (DNA): TGTGCCAGCAGCTTAAGTGGGGGACTAGCGGGAGGCCAGGACTTC.

The genes are TRBV2 and TRBJ1-2; 9 bases are a match to TRBD1. The CDR3 runs 12 residues. The germline V gene encodes CDR1 SNHLY and CDR2 FYNNEI. The CDR3 region has the DNA TGTGCTAGAGGGACAGGGAACTATGGCTACACCTTC. Protein product: CARGTGNYGYTF.

This clonotype has a count of ten or more. The V gene is TRBV20-1, the J gene TRBJ1-2; tentative D call: TRBD1 (5 bases). This CDR3 is 16 amino acids long. The V end lost 0 bases, the J end lost 6 bases, and 20 bases lay between the germline ends. Germline CDR1 reads DFQATT; CDR2 reads SNEGSKA (reference sequence). CDR3 sequence reads: CSARDSNQGRGHGYTF. The CDR3 nucleotides are TGCAGTGCTAGAGATTCAAATCAGGGACGGGGCCATGGCTACACCTTC.

This clonotype occurred a few times. The chain links TRBV5-8 to TRBJ2-7; D remains ambiguous. The CDR3 totals 14 residues. Germline V gene data show CDR1 as SGHTS and CDR2 as YDEGEE. V dropped 0 bases and J dropped 2 bases, with 9 bases sitting between them. The CDR3 protein is CASSLGGKTYEQYF. In DNA form, the CDR3 reads TGTGCCAGCAGCTTGGGTGGTAAGACCTACGAGCAGTACTTC.

This chain connects TRBV7-9 to TRBJ1-2, with TRBD1 identical over 7 bases. V shed 4 bases and J 7 bases; nucleotides not matched to a gene: 15. There are 16 residues in the CDR3. Germline CDR1 and CDR2: SEHNR and FQNEAQ (reference sequence). The CDR3 region has the DNA TGTGCCAGCAGCTGGGCCCCACCGGGACAGCCCTGTGGCTACACCTTC. This codes for CASSWAPPGQPCGYTF.

The sample holds many counts of this clonotype. This rearrangement joins TRBV12-3 or TRBV12-4 to TRBJ1-2, with D perhaps matching TRBD1 (6 bases). CDR3 size: 13 residues. The ends were cut back, 3 bases at V and 6 bases at J, with 11 bases in the middle. The CDR3 loop is CASSFRGMDGYTF. CDR3 nucleotides: TGTGCCAGCAGTTTTAGGGGGATGGATGGCTACACCTTC.

The chain links TRBV19 to TRBJ2-3, with D uncertain. Looked up from germline, CDR1 is LNHDA and CDR2 is SQIVND (reference sequence). CDR3 length equals 13 residues. V lost 5 bases to trimming and J lost 6 bases, with 12 bases between them. The CDR3 here is CASSGFSMDTQYF. For the CDR3, the DNA is TGTGCCAGTAGTGGCTTTTCTATGGATACGCAGTATTTT.

The gene calls are TRBV5-1 and TRBJ1-6; D may be TRBD1 (5 bases). The CDR3 spans 14 residues. CDR1 is SGHRS and CDR2 is YFSETQ in the germline V gene. V was shortened by 2 bases and J by 8 bases, with 11 bases between the two germline ends. As DNA, the CDR3 is TGCGCCAGCAGCTTAGACCAGGGCGATTCACCCCTCCACTTT. This encodes CASSLDQGDSPLHF.